This TCR beta chain derives from a study of early T cells in non-severe SARS-CoV-2 infection. Regarding the study as a whole: In VDJdb matching, anti-spike CD8 responses were favored while private and CD4 specificities went missing.

TCRdb recomputed calls from the 5' RACE reads with MiXCR, one row per CDR3 protein. This sample carries 83,000 or so distinct CDR3 sequences, more than 9% of them seen once, and the ten largest clones take 7% to 9%. The table lists this clonotype with many counts. Its antigen is currently unknown. CDR3 length equals 15 residues. The junction had 10 bases not matched to a gene; V was cut back by 8 bases and J by 9 bases. Germline V gene data show CDR1 as SNHLY and CDR2 as FYNNEI. The chain uses TRBV2 and TRBJ2-1; 13 bases are a match to TRBD2. This TCR came from an adult who was a healthcare worker with PCR-confirmed SARS-CoV-2 infection or an uninfected control (not recorded which). Sample: whole blood, taken at baseline. The CDR3 bases are TGTGCCAGCCAGGAAGGACTAGCGGGAGTTGGTGAGCAGTTCTTC. It encodes CASQEGLAGVGEQFF.